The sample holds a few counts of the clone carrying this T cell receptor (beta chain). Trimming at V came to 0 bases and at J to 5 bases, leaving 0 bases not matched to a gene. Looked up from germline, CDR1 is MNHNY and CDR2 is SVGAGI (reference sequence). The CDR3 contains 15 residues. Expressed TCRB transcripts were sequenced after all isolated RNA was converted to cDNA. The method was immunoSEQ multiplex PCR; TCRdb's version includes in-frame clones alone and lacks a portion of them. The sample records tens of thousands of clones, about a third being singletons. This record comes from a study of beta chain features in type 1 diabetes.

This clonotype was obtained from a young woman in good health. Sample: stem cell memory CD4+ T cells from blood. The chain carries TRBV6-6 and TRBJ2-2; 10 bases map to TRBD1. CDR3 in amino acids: CASSYSGQGTGELFF. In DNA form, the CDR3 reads TGTGCCAGCAGTTACTCGGGACAGGGGACCGGGGAGCTGTTTTTT.